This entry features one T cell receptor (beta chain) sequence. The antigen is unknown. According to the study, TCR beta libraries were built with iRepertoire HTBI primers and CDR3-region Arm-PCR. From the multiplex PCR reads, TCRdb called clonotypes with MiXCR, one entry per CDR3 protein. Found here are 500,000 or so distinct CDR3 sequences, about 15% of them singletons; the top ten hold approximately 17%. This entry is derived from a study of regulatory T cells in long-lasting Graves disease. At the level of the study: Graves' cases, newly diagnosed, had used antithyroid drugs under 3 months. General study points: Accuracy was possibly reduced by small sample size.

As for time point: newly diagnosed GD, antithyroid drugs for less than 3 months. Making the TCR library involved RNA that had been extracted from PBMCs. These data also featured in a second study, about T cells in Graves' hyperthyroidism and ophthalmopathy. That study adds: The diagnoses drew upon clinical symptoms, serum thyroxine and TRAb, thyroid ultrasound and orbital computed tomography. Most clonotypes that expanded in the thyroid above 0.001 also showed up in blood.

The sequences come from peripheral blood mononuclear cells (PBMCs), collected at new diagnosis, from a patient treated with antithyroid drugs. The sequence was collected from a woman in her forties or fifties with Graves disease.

The CDR3: CASSLSFGLGETQYF. DNA for the CDR3: TGTGCCAGCAGCTTGAGTTTCGGGTTGGGAGAGACCCAGTACTTC. This rearrangement joins TRBV7-3 to TRBJ2-5; D not resolved. This CDR3 region has 15 residues. Looked up from germline, CDR1 is SGHTA and CDR2 is FQGTGA. Trimming stripped 3 bases from V and 4 bases from J, with 15 bases between.